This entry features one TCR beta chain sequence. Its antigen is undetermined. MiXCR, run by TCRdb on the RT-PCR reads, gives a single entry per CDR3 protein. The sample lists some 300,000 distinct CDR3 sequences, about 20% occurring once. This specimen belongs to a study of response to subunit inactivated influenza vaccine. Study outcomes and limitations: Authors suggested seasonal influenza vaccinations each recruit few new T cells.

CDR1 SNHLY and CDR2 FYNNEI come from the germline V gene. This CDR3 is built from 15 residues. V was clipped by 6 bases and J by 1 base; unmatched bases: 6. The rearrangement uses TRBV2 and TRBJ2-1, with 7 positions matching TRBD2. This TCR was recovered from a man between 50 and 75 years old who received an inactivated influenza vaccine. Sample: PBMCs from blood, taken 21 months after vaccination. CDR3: CASSPRRESYNEQFF. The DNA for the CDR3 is TGTGCCAGCAGCCCCCGGCGGGAGTCCTACAATGAGCAGTTCTTC.